Listed below are T cell receptor beta chains from one sample, sequenced in a study of cytomegalovirus exposure and HLA in healthy donors. Using immunoSEQ multiplex PCR, the repertoire was profiled, and TCRdb retains in-frame clones only, with some absent. The sample shows about 170,000 clones, less than 90% of them seen only once. Sequencing was performed on PBMCs. The receptors were sampled from a woman between 45 and 65 years old in good health and CMV-seropositive. CDR3s include the opening cysteine and the closing phenylalanine or tryptophan. Fields, in order: J gene, clone size, D gene, V gene, CDR3 DNA, CDR3 protein. D genes are given only for firm matches. For some rows the clone size is stated as once, few or many, or as a class when expanded; others skip it.

j_call: TRBJ2-7
clone_size: once
d_call: TRBD2
v_call: TRBV4-3
cdr3_nt: TGCGCCAGCAGCACGGAACTAGCGGGAACCTACGAGCAGTACTTC
cdr3_aa: CASSTELAGTYEQYF

j_call: TRBJ2-1
clone_size: once
d_call: TRBD2
v_call: TRBV5-4
cdr3_nt: TGTGCCAGCAGCCCTATAGCGGGGGGGACTTTCAATGAGCAGTTCTTC
cdr3_aa: CASSPIAGGTFNEQFF

j_call: TRBJ2-2
clone_size: .
d_call: TRBD1
v_call: TRBV9
cdr3_nt: TGTGCCAGCAGCGTAGGGACAGGCACCGGGGAGCTGTTTTTT
cdr3_aa: CASSVGTGTGELFF

j_call: TRBJ2-3
clone_size: .
d_call: TRBD2
v_call: TRBV7-2
cdr3_nt: TGTGCCAGCAGCTGGACTAGCGGGACGCCGGATACGCAGTATTTT
cdr3_aa: CASSWTSGTPDTQYF

j_call: TRBJ2-1
clone_size: .
d_call: TRBD2
v_call: TRBV14
cdr3_nt: TGTGCCAGCAGCCCCCCTAGAGCGGGAGTCCCCAATGAGCAGTTCTTC
cdr3_aa: CASSPPRAGVPNEQFF

j_call: TRBJ1-1
clone_size: .
d_call: .
v_call: TRBV29-1
cdr3_nt: TGCAGCTCTCGCAGGGGGAACACTGAAGCTTTCTTT
cdr3_aa: CSSRRGNTEAFF

j_call: TRBJ2-1
clone_size: .
d_call: TRBD2
v_call: TRBV19
cdr3_nt: TGTGCCAGTAGTATGGGCCTTCTAGCGGGAGTCTACAATGAGCAGTTCTTC
cdr3_aa: CASSMGLLAGVYNEQFF

j_call: TRBJ1-2
clone_size: .
d_call: .
v_call: TRBV28
cdr3_nt: TGTGCCAGCAGCCCCTCCAACTATGGCTACACCTTC
cdr3_aa: CASSPSNYGYTF

j_call: TRBJ2-7
clone_size: .
d_call: .
v_call: TRBV25-1
cdr3_nt: TGTGCCAGCAGCCAAGGAGGAGACCTTAACTTC
cdr3_aa: CASSQGGDLNF

j_call: TRBJ1-1
clone_size: .
d_call: .
v_call: TRBV29-1
cdr3_nt: TGCAGCGCCAATCGGGGGGTTAGCTTAGAAGCTTTCTTT
cdr3_aa: CSANRGVSLEAFF

j_call: TRBJ2-7
clone_size: .
d_call: TRBD2
v_call: TRBV7-2
cdr3_nt: TGTGCCAGCAGCCGAAGGACCACTAGCGGGGGTAGCTACGAGCAGTACTTC
cdr3_aa: CASSRRTTSGGSYEQYF

j_call: TRBJ1-1
clone_size: .
d_call: .
v_call: TRBV6-5
cdr3_nt: TGTGCCAGCAGCCCGGGCGGGCTTACTGAAGCTTTCTTT
cdr3_aa: CASSPGGLTEAFF

j_call: TRBJ2-5
clone_size: .
d_call: TRBD2
v_call: TRBV30
cdr3_nt: TGTGCCTGGAGTAGGGGACTAGCGGGGGCTGAAGAGACCCAGTACTTC
cdr3_aa: CAWSRGLAGAEETQYF

j_call: TRBJ1-4
clone_size: .
d_call: .
v_call: TRBV5-1
cdr3_nt: TGCGCCAGCAGCACCGCCGGGAGCGCAACTAATGAAAAACTGTTTTTT
cdr3_aa: CASSTAGSATNEKLFF

j_call: TRBJ1-5
clone_size: few
d_call: TRBD1
v_call: TRBV28
cdr3_nt: TGTGCCAGCAGTTACCGACAGGGGAATTTTAATCAGCCCCAGCATTTT
cdr3_aa: CASSYRQGNFNQPQHF

j_call: TRBJ1-1
clone_size: few
d_call: .
v_call: TRBV6-6
cdr3_nt: TGTGCCAGCAGTTTCCTCGGGAGGAACACTGAAGCTTTCTTT
cdr3_aa: CASSFLGRNTEAFF

j_call: TRBJ1-4
clone_size: once
d_call: TRBD1
v_call: TRBV10-3
cdr3_nt: TGTGCCATCAGTGACAGGGGGGCGAATGAAAAACTGTTTTTT
cdr3_aa: CAISDRGANEKLFF

j_call: TRBJ2-3
clone_size: .
d_call: .
v_call: TRBV27
cdr3_nt: TGTGCCAGCATGCGGTTGGGTACGCAGTATTTT
cdr3_aa: CASMRLGTQYF

j_call: TRBJ1-1
clone_size: .
d_call: .
v_call: TRBV18
cdr3_nt: TGTGCCAGCTCCCGACTCGACAGGAACACTGAAGCTTTCTTT
cdr3_aa: CASSRLDRNTEAFF

j_call: TRBJ1-4
clone_size: .
d_call: .
v_call: TRBV4-1
cdr3_nt: TGCGCCAGCAGCCAAGATTGGAGGAAACTGTTTTTT
cdr3_aa: CASSQDWRKLFF

j_call: TRBJ2-5
clone_size: .
d_call: .
v_call: TRBV7-9
cdr3_nt: TGTGCCAGCAGCCTCAGGGGAGGGGAGGAGACCCAGTACTTC
cdr3_aa: CASSLRGGEETQYF

j_call: TRBJ2-6
clone_size: .
d_call: .
v_call: TRBV7-8
cdr3_nt: TGTGCCAGCAGCTCCGATAAACAGATCTCTGGGGCCAACGTCCTGACTTTC
cdr3_aa: CASSSDKQISGANVLTF

j_call: TRBJ2-2
clone_size: .
d_call: TRBD2
v_call: TRBV7-6
cdr3_nt: TGTGCCAGCAGCTCTAGACCACTAGCGGGAAACACCGGGGAGCTGTTTTTT
cdr3_aa: CASSSRPLAGNTGELFF

j_call: TRBJ2-3
clone_size: .
d_call: .
v_call: TRBV7-9
cdr3_nt: TGTGCCAGCAGCTCTCGACAGAGCACAGATACGCAGTATTTT
cdr3_aa: CASSSRQSTDTQYF

j_call: TRBJ2-1
clone_size: .
d_call: .
v_call: TRBV19
cdr3_nt: TGTGCCAGTAGTATAAGCGGTAGCTCCTACAATGAGCAGTTCTTC
cdr3_aa: CASSISGSSYNEQFF

j_call: TRBJ2-1
clone_size: .
d_call: TRBD2
v_call: TRBV18
cdr3_nt: TGTGCCAGCACATCACGGGGGGGACCCTCCTACAATGAGCAGTTCTTC
cdr3_aa: CASTSRGGPSYNEQFF

j_call: TRBJ1-1
clone_size: .
d_call: .
v_call: TRBV6-5
cdr3_nt: TGTGCCAGCAGCGGACAGACTAACACTGAAGCTTTCTTT
cdr3_aa: CASSGQTNTEAFF

j_call: TRBJ2-2
clone_size: .
d_call: .
v_call: TRBV7-2
cdr3_nt: TGTGCCAGCAGCTGGAGGGACAGTGGGACCGGGGAGCTGTTTTTT
cdr3_aa: CASSWRDSGTGELFF

j_call: TRBJ2-7
clone_size: .
d_call: .
v_call: TRBV6-1
cdr3_nt: TGTGCCAGCAGTGACCACGGGGGGCTCTCCTACGAGCAGTACTTC
cdr3_aa: CASSDHGGLSYEQYF

j_call: TRBJ1-1
clone_size: .
d_call: .
v_call: TRBV2
cdr3_nt: TGTGCCAGCAGCCTTGATCAGGGAGGGAACACTGAAGCTTTCTTT
cdr3_aa: CASSLDQGGNTEAFF

j_call: TRBJ2-1
clone_size: .
d_call: .
v_call: TRBV4-1
cdr3_nt: TGCGCCAGCAGCCGGACTGACCAAAGCCGTAACAATGAGCAGTTCTTC
cdr3_aa: CASSRTDQSRNNEQFF

j_call: TRBJ2-1
clone_size: .
d_call: .
v_call: TRBV11-2
cdr3_nt: TGTGCCAGCAACCAGAGGTTTAGGGGCTCCTACAATGAGCAGTTCTTC
cdr3_aa: CASNQRFRGSYNEQFF

j_call: TRBJ2-2
clone_size: .
d_call: TRBD1
v_call: TRBV5-1
cdr3_nt: TGCGCCACCGCACGGACTCGGGACAGCTCCGGGGAGCTGTTTTTT
cdr3_aa: CATARTRDSSGELFF

j_call: TRBJ1-6
clone_size: .
d_call: .
v_call: TRBV7-8
cdr3_nt: TGTGCCAGCAGCGCCCGACAGATGAATTCACCCCTCCACTTT
cdr3_aa: CASSARQMNSPLHF

j_call: TRBJ2-1
clone_size: .
d_call: .
v_call: TRBV19
cdr3_nt: TGTGCCAGTAGTGGAGGGTTTTCCTACAATGAGCAGTTCTTC
cdr3_aa: CASSGGFSYNEQFF

j_call: TRBJ2-6
clone_size: .
d_call: TRBD1
v_call: TRBV7-9
cdr3_nt: TGTGCCAGCAGCGGGCCGACAGGGGCGATCTCTGGGGCCAACGTCCTGACTTTC
cdr3_aa: CASSGPTGAISGANVLTF